The rows below give T cell receptor beta chains drawn from one sample of a study of T-cell reconstitution after alpha-beta-depleted transplantation in children. TCRdb called the PCR reads again in MiXCR, with one record for every CDR3 protein. Altogether more than 200,000 distinct CDR3 sequences are present, 25% being singletons, with the ten largest covering less than 3.5%. Material: PBMCs, obtained before TCRalphabeta/CD19-depleted stem cell transplant. The source is a girl aged 2-9 years with Fanconi anemia, due to receive a stem cell transplant. Each CDR3 is given with its conserved first and last residue. The order of the fields is J gene, D gene, clone size, V gene, CDR3 protein, CDR3 DNA. D genes are given only for firm matches. Clone size is stated in some rows and not others, as once, few, many or a class when expanded.

j_gene: TRBJ1-1; d_gene: -; abundance: once; v_gene: TRBV20-1; CDR3aa: CSAADTEAFF; CDR3nt: TGCAGTGCTGCAGACACTGAAGCTTTCTTT
j_gene: TRBJ2-3; d_gene: -; abundance: many; v_gene: TRBV20-1; CDR3aa: CSAISEVSTDTQYF; CDR3nt: TGCAGTGCTATCTCGGAGGTTAGCACAGATACGCAGTATTTT
j_gene: TRBJ2-5; d_gene: -; abundance: many; v_gene: TRBV20-1; CDR3aa: CSASETGTWETQYF; CDR3nt: TGCAGTGCTAGCGAAACAGGGACTTGGGAGACCCAGTACTTC
j_gene: TRBJ1-6; d_gene: -; abundance: -; v_gene: TRBV6-5; CDR3aa: CASSYSGGYNSPLHF; CDR3nt: TGTGCCAGCAGTTACTCGGGCGGATATAATTCACCCCTCCACTTT
j_gene: TRBJ2-7; d_gene: TRBD2; abundance: -; v_gene: TRBV5-1; CDR3aa: CASSPSGSGRRSYEQYF; CDR3nt: TGCGCCAGCAGCCCCTCAGGGAGCGGGAGACGCTCCTACGAGCAGTACTTC
j_gene: TRBJ2-7; d_gene: -; abundance: -; v_gene: TRBV7-2; CDR3aa: CASSPGGDRSFGEQYF; CDR3nt: TGTGCCAGCAGCCCAGGAGGGGATCGTTCTTTTGGCGAGCAGTACTTC
j_gene: TRBJ2-7; d_gene: TRBD2; abundance: few; v_gene: TRBV6-2/TRBV6-3; CDR3aa: CASAASGTSYEQYF; CDR3nt: TGTGCCAGCGCGGCTAGCGGGACCTCCTACGAGCAGTACTTC
j_gene: TRBJ1-1; d_gene: TRBD1; abundance: -; v_gene: TRBV20-1; CDR3aa: CSARPGQGNTEVFF; CDR3nt: TGCAGTGCTAGGCCCGGACAGGGAAACACTGAAGTTTTCTTT
j_gene: TRBJ2-1; d_gene: TRBD2; abundance: -; v_gene: TRBV20-1; CDR3aa: CSAETGLADSYNEQFF; CDR3nt: TGCAGTGCCGAGACTGGACTAGCGGACTCCTACAATGAGCAGTTCTTC
j_gene: TRBJ2-1; d_gene: TRBD2; abundance: -; v_gene: TRBV5-6; CDR3aa: CASSFRTSGSYNEQFF; CDR3nt: TGTGCCAGCAGCTTCCGGACTAGCGGGAGTTACAATGAGCAGTTCTTC
j_gene: TRBJ1-4; d_gene: -; abundance: many; v_gene: TRBV29-1; CDR3aa: CSVAGSDEKLFF; CDR3nt: TGCAGCGTTGCTGGCAGTGACGAAAAACTGTTTTTT
j_gene: TRBJ2-1; d_gene: -; abundance: -; v_gene: TRBV10-3; CDR3aa: CAIAGQPTGNEQFF; CDR3nt: TGTGCCATCGCTGGACAGCCTACTGGGAATGAGCAGTTCTTC
j_gene: TRBJ2-1; d_gene: -; abundance: -; v_gene: TRBV29-1; CDR3aa: CSVPRFSSYNEQFF; CDR3nt: TGCAGCGTTCCGAGGTTTAGCTCCTACAATGAGCAGTTCTTC
j_gene: TRBJ2-2; d_gene: -; abundance: many; v_gene: TRBV10-3; CDR3aa: CAISVLDTNTGELFF; CDR3nt: TGTGCCATCAGTGTCCTGGACACCAACACCGGGGAGCTGTTTTTT
j_gene: TRBJ2-1; d_gene: TRBD2; abundance: many; v_gene: TRBV20-1; CDR3aa: CSVPGLADNEQFF; CDR3nt: TGCAGTGTTCCGGGACTAGCAGACAATGAGCAGTTCTTC
j_gene: TRBJ2-3; d_gene: -; abundance: -; v_gene: TRBV29-1; CDR3aa: CSVEERRLGDTQYF; CDR3nt: TGCAGCGTTGAAGAAAGGAGACTGGGGGATACGCAGTATTTT
j_gene: TRBJ1-4; d_gene: TRBD1; abundance: -; v_gene: TRBV12-3/TRBV12-4; CDR3aa: CASSRTGTNEKLFF; CDR3nt: TGTGCCAGCAGCCGGACAGGGACTAATGAAAAACTGTTTTTT
j_gene: TRBJ1-1; d_gene: -; abundance: -; v_gene: TRBV5-1; CDR3aa: CASSLFSDPDITEAFF; CDR3nt: TGCGCCAGCAGCTTGTTTTCGGACCCCGACATCACTGAAGCTTTCTTT
j_gene: TRBJ1-1; d_gene: -; abundance: -; v_gene: TRBV29-1; CDR3aa: CSAVSREAFF; CDR3nt: TGCAGCGCAGTCAGCCGTGAAGCTTTCTTT
j_gene: TRBJ1-1; d_gene: -; abundance: many; v_gene: TRBV29-1; CDR3aa: CSVGAMIGPNTEAFF; CDR3nt: TGCAGCGTTGGGGCCATGATAGGGCCTAACACTGAAGCTTTCTTT
j_gene: TRBJ2-7; d_gene: -; abundance: -; v_gene: TRBV29-1; CDR3aa: CSVGVIDSYEQYF; CDR3nt: TGCAGCGTAGGGGTTATAGACTCCTACGAGCAGTACTTC
j_gene: TRBJ1-4; d_gene: -; abundance: few; v_gene: TRBV28; CDR3aa: CASRPQGGREKLFF; CDR3nt: TGTGCCAGCAGACCACAGGGCGGGAGAGAAAAACTGTTTTTT
j_gene: TRBJ1-5; d_gene: -; abundance: -; v_gene: TRBV25-1; CDR3aa: CASSASRGWNQPQHF; CDR3nt: TGTGCCAGCAGTGCCTCCAGGGGTTGGAATCAGCCCCAGCATTTT
j_gene: TRBJ2-7; d_gene: -; abundance: few; v_gene: TRBV5-1; CDR3aa: CASSLALRGSYEQYF; CDR3nt: TGCGCCAGCAGCTTGGCCCTCCGAGGGTCCTACGAGCAGTACTTC
j_gene: TRBJ2-7; d_gene: -; abundance: -; v_gene: TRBV7-9; CDR3aa: CASSFIDEQYF; CDR3nt: TGTGCCAGCAGCTTCATCGACGAGCAGTACTTC
j_gene: TRBJ1-1; d_gene: -; abundance: -; v_gene: TRBV12-3/TRBV12-4; CDR3aa: CASSRTAYTEAFF; CDR3nt: TGTGCCAGCAGCCGGACAGCCTACACTGAAGCTTTCTTT
j_gene: TRBJ2-1; d_gene: TRBD2; abundance: many; v_gene: TRBV29-1; CDR3aa: CSVRGLAGGQTYNEQFF; CDR3nt: TGCAGCGTTCGGGGACTAGCGGGAGGGCAAACCTACAATGAGCAGTTCTTC
j_gene: TRBJ1-1; d_gene: -; abundance: many; v_gene: TRBV20-1; CDR3aa: CSATERTEAFF; CDR3nt: TGCAGTGCCACGGAGAGGACTGAAGCTTTCTTT
j_gene: TRBJ1-1; d_gene: -; abundance: -; v_gene: TRBV12-3/TRBV12-4; CDR3aa: CASRAAGADTEAFF; CDR3nt: TGTGCCAGCAGGGCAGCGGGGGCCGACACTGAAGCTTTCTTT
j_gene: TRBJ2-1; d_gene: TRBD2; abundance: few; v_gene: TRBV5-1; CDR3aa: CASSIGLAGHRKLDEQFF; CDR3nt: TGCGCCAGCAGCATTGGACTAGCGGGACACCGAAAGCTCGATGAGCAGTTCTTC
j_gene: TRBJ2-7; d_gene: -; abundance: many; v_gene: TRBV7-8; CDR3aa: CATRIVEIGDEQYF; CDR3nt: TGTGCCACCCGGATTGTGGAGATCGGCGACGAGCAGTACTTC
j_gene: TRBJ1-6; d_gene: -; abundance: -; v_gene: TRBV20-1; CDR3aa: CSGRAGSPLHF; CDR3nt: TGCAGTGGGAGGGCTGGTTCACCCCTCCACTTT